The rows below give T cell receptor beta chains drawn from one sample of a study of T cells after yellow fever vaccination. TCRdb analysed the 5' RACE reads with MiXCR anew, one entry per CDR3 protein. This table holds 250,000 to 400,000 distinct CDR3 sequences, about 4.5% found once. The material was PBMCs, obtained 15 days after the yellow fever booster vaccination. Receptors originate from a man younger than 35 who received the YFV17D yellow fever vaccine. Both conserved end residues are part of each CDR3. A D gene is named only where the DNA matches it firmly. For some rows the clone size is stated as once, few or many, or as a class when expanded; others skip it.

D	J	size	V	DNA	CDR3
-	TRBJ2-1	many	TRBV15	TGTGCCACCAGCGATCGGGACGGCGGGGTATACAATGAGCAGTTCTTC	CATSDRDGGVYNEQFF
TRBD2	TRBJ2-5	few	TRBV10-3	TGTGCCATTTCTAGCGGGGGCTTGGTAAGGGAGACCCAGTACTTC	CAISSGGLVRETQYF
-	TRBJ2-7	many	TRBV6-5	TGTGCCAGCAGTGGCCGACGGGACGGGTACGAGCAGTACTTC	CASSGRRDGYEQYF
-	TRBJ2-7	-	TRBV7-8	TGTGCCAGCAGCTTAGGGACTACCTACTTGTACGAGCAGTACTTC	CASSLGTTYLYEQYF
TRBD1	TRBJ2-5	few	TRBV12-3/TRBV12-4	TGTGCCAGCAGCATTCGGACAGGGAAAAGAGAATTGTTAAAAGAGACCCAGTACTTC	CASSIRTGKRELLKETQYF
-	TRBJ1-6	-	TRBV18	TGTGCCAGCTCACCTAGGGGGGGGCAAAATTCACCCCTCCACTTT	CASSPRGGQNSPLHF
-	TRBJ1-3	few	TRBV4-3	TGCGCCAGCAGCCAAGATTTGGGACCTGGAAACACCATATATTTT	CASSQDLGPGNTIYF
-	TRBJ1-1	-	TRBV21-1	TGTGCCAGCAGCAAGAAGACAGGGAACACTGAAGCTTTCTTT	CASSKKTGNTEAFF
-	TRBJ2-1	few	TRBV6-5	TGTGCCAGCAGTTACCACGACAGCAGCTCCTACAATGAGCAGTTCTTC	CASSYHDSSSYNEQFF
-	TRBJ1-1	-	TRBV7-9	TGTGCCAGCACCTTCCGGGGGGGAGATGAAGCTTTCTTT	CASTFRGGDEAFF
-	TRBJ2-3	many	TRBV20-1	TGCAGTGCCACGGGACAAGGGGAGTTCACAGATACGCAGTATTTT	CSATGQGEFTDTQYF
TRBD1	TRBJ1-6	many	TRBV6-5	TGTGCCAGCAGACTCGGGACAGGGGGCGTCGGTTCACCCCTCCACTTT	CASRLGTGGVGSPLHF
TRBD1	TRBJ2-1	few	TRBV27	TGTGCCAGCAGTCCACTGGGACAGGGTGGCAATGAGCAGTTCTTC	CASSPLGQGGNEQFF
-	TRBJ1-2	many	TRBV12-3/TRBV12-4	TGTGCCAGCACCCCCTGGCAGGGAGCGTATGGCTACACCTTC	CASTPWQGAYGYTF
-	TRBJ1-1	few	TRBV4-1	TGCGCCAGCAGCCAAGAATTACACAGGAACACTGAAGCTTTCTTT	CASSQELHRNTEAFF
TRBD1	TRBJ2-1	many	TRBV27	TGTGCCAGCAGCCTGGACAGGGGGTCCGATGAGCAGTTCTTC	CASSLDRGSDEQFF
-	TRBJ2-3	many	TRBV20-1	TGCAGTGCTAGCATATGGGAACTCGATGGGGATACGCAGTATTTT	CSASIWELDGDTQYF
TRBD1	TRBJ2-7	-	TRBV5-4	TGTGCCAGCAGCCCGGACAGGCCTTCCTACGAGCAGTACTTC	CASSPDRPSYEQYF
-	TRBJ1-2	many	TRBV12-3/TRBV12-4	TGTGCCAGCAGTTTGTCCTGGGAGGGAGGCTACACCTTC	CASSLSWEGGYTF
TRBD1	TRBJ2-6	-	TRBV6-1	TGTGCCAGCAGCGCCGGGACAGGGGGCTCTGGGGCCAACGTCCTGACTTTC	CASSAGTGGSGANVLTF
-	TRBJ2-1	-	TRBV5-1	TGCGCCAGCAGCTTGCAATGGGCCCGGGGGGCGGAGGATGAGCAGTTCTTC	CASSLQWARGAEDEQFF
TRBD1	TRBJ2-1	-	TRBV5-1	TGCGCCAGCAGCCCCGGGACAGCTCCCTACAATGAGCAGTTCTTC	CASSPGTAPYNEQFF
-	TRBJ1-5	many	TRBV24-1	TGTGCCACCAGTGTCGGAGGAAGCAATCAGCCCCAGCATTTT	CATSVGGSNQPQHF
TRBD1	TRBJ2-7	-	TRBV20-1	TGCAGTGCTAGAGGCCTTGACAGGGCCTCCTACGAGCAGTACTTC	CSARGLDRASYEQYF
-	TRBJ1-6	many	TRBV6-5	TGTGCCAGCAGTTACGAGGGGACCCTGGGGTCACCCCTCCACTTT	CASSYEGTLGSPLHF
-	TRBJ2-3	few	TRBV18	TGTGCCAGCTCACCAGTGGATACGCAGTATTTT	CASSPVDTQYF
-	TRBJ2-2	-	TRBV27	TGTGCCAGCAGTTCGCGTGGAGACAGAATAACCGGGGAGCTGTTTTTT	CASSSRGDRITGELFF
TRBD2	TRBJ2-7	few	TRBV11-2	TGTGCCAGCAGCCCAGGAACTAGCGGGGGGCCTTCCTACGAGCAGTACTTC	CASSPGTSGGPSYEQYF
-	TRBJ1-2	few	TRBV3-1	TGTGCCAGCAGCCCTCACAGCTCTGCTAACTATGGCTACACCTTC	CASSPHSSANYGYTF
-	TRBJ2-2	many	TRBV7-3	TGTGCCAGCAGCTTACAGAGCACCGGGGAGCTGTTTTTT	CASSLQSTGELFF
-	TRBJ2-2	many	TRBV7-9	TGTGCCAGCAGCTTAATCGGATCGGATACGAACACCGGGGAGCTGTTTTTT	CASSLIGSDTNTGELFF
-	TRBJ1-1	-	TRBV2	TGTGCCAGCAGTCGACGGGGAGGGGGGGTCACTGAAGCTTTCTTT	CASSRRGGGVTEAFF
-	TRBJ2-3	many	TRBV4-2	TGTGCCAGCAGCCAAGATTTCACAGATACGCAGTATTTT	CASSQDFTDTQYF
TRBD2	TRBJ2-5	many	TRBV5-1	TGCGCCAGCAGCTTGTATTCGGGAGGAGAGACCCAGTACTTC	CASSLYSGGETQYF
-	TRBJ2-5	many	TRBV6-5	TGTGCCAGCACCCTCGCCGGTACTGAGACCCAGTACTTC	CASTLAGTETQYF
-	TRBJ1-2	-	TRBV2	TGTGCCAGTGCAGGACGGGAAGCTAACTATGGCTACACCTTC	CASAGREANYGYTF
-	TRBJ2-5	many	TRBV5-1	TGCGCCAGCAGCCTACAGCGGGGACAAGAAGAGACCCAGTACTTC	CASSLQRGQEETQYF
TRBD2	TRBJ2-3	many	TRBV5-1	TGCGCCAGCGGAGCGGGGGAGCACACAGATACGCAGTATTTT	CASGAGEHTDTQYF
-	TRBJ2-5	many	TRBV5-1	TGCGCCAGCAGCTTGGAGTCAGCTTCCGAGACCCAGTACTTC	CASSLESASETQYF
-	TRBJ1-1	many	TRBV5-8	TGTGCCAGCAGTGAACCCGGGACAAGGGACACTGAAGCTTTCTTT	CASSEPGTRDTEAFF
-	TRBJ2-1	many	TRBV7-9	TGTGCCAGCAGCCTGAGTGGGGCCGTGGTAATGGAGCAGTTCTTC	CASSLSGAVVMEQFF
-	TRBJ2-2	few	TRBV6-5	TGTGCCAGCACCCCCGCCCCCGCGGGGGAGCTGTTTTTT	CASTPAPAGELFF
TRBD2	TRBJ2-1	-	TRBV27	TGTGCCAGCAGTCTCACCCGGGACTATCCCCCCAATGAGCAGTTCTTC	CASSLTRDYPPNEQFF
TRBD2	TRBJ2-5	many	TRBV7-9	TGTGCCAGCAGCCCCCCAACGGCGAGCGGGGAAGGTGGGGAGACCCAGTACTTC	CASSPPTASGEGGETQYF
-	TRBJ2-5	-	TRBV3-1	TGTGCCAGCACCAACAGGGAGACCCAGTACTTC	CASTNRETQYF